This T cell receptor beta chain comes out of a study of CD8+ T cells in alopecia areata. Overall study findings and caveats: Shared TCR sequences were less clear between patients than in mice, possibly partly from HLA diversity.

V gave up 1 base and J gave up 3 bases, with 13 bases separating them. Germline assignment: CDR1 MGHRA and CDR2 YSYEKL. CDR3 size: 17 residues. It was cDNA, reverse transcribed from extracted RNA, that served as the sequencing template. Profiling relied on immunoSEQ multiplex PCR, and the TCRdb table lists in-frame clones only, not all of them. The sample holds over 200,000 clones, around three fifths seen once. On this clone itself: Antigen specificity is unknown.

Alopecia areata patients had lesional scalp punch biopsies and peripheral blood taken from them. This chain joins TRBV4-1 and TRBJ2-6; perhaps TRBD1 as D (5 bases). The sample was CD4+ T cells sorted from blood, taken at week 0. The clonotype was recovered from a human donor with alopecia areata. CDR3: CASSQVGRVVGANVLTF. As DNA, the CDR3 is TGCGCCAGCAGCCAAGTGGGCAGGGTCGTTGGGGCCAACGTCCTGACTTTC.